The next 9 T cell receptor beta chains were all read from a single sample in a study of OX40 agonist ivuxolimab in advanced cancers. Data came from immunoSEQ multiplex PCR; TCRdb stores just in-frame clones and leaves some out. This sample carries just over 60,000 clones, 92% of them seen once, and the ten largest clones take 0.5% to 0.75%. The sequences come from CD4+ or CD8+ T cells sorted from blood, collected in a trial of the OX40 agonist ivuxolimab. Receptor source: an adult with an advanced solid tumor such as melanoma, head and neck, liver or kidney cancer.

V is TRBV29-1 and J is TRBJ2-6; no reliable D call. The CDR3 loop spans 14 amino acids. Germline CDR1 reads SQVTM; CDR2 reads ANQGSEA. V lost 8 bases, J lost 3 bases, and 14 bases lay in between. The CDR3 coding sequence is TGCAGCTTTTGCCTAGAGGATGGGGCCAACGTCCTGACTTTC. This translates into CSFCLEDGANVLTF.

The chain combines TRBV2 with TRBJ1-3; 7 nucleotides match TRBD1. Trimming at V came to 8 bases and at J to 2 bases, leaving 9 bases not matched to a gene. CDR3 length: 15 residues. The V gene's germline CDR1 is SNHLY and CDR2 FYNNEI. This CDR3 is CASDRQGRAGNTIYF. The CDR3 DNA sequence: TGTGCCAGCGACAGACAGGGTCGAGCTGGAAACACCATATATTTT.

The CDR3: CASSFRGWDTEAFF. The CDR3 DNA follows: TGTGCCAGCAGCTTCAGGGGTTGGGACACTGAAGCTTTCTTT. The chain couples TRBV7-2 to TRBJ1-1; a possible D gene is TRBD1 (6 bases). Germline V gene sequence: CDR1 SGHTA, CDR2 FQGNSA. Trimming pared 3 bases from V and 3 bases from J, leaving 11 bases between. CDR3 length equals 14 residues.

The chain combines TRBV5-1 with TRBJ2-3; TRBD2 is a possible D gene (6 bases). The ends were cut back, 4 bases at V and 2 bases at J, with 14 bases in the middle. The CDR3 sequence is 15 residues long. Germline V gives CDR1 SGHRS, CDR2 YFSETQ. The CDR3 DNA follows: TGCGCCAGCAGCCCCTTAGCGGAATCCACAGATACGCAGTATTTT. It specifies CASSPLAESTDTQYF.

The rearrangement joins TRBV6-5 to TRBJ2-7; D gene ambiguous. The ends were cut back, 6 bases at V and 0 bases at J, with 9 bases in the middle. The CDR3 runs to 13 residues. Germline CDR1 and CDR2: MNHEY and SVGAGI. CDR3 sequence (DNA): TGTGCCAGCAGCCTTCCTATCTCCTACGAGCAGTACTTC. Amino acid sequence: CASSLPISYEQYF.

J is TRBJ2-3 and V is TRBV7-3; D remains ambiguous. Trimming shortened V by 0 bases and J by 0 bases, and 7 bases separated the two germline ends. CDR3 length: 15 amino acids. The germline V gene encodes CDR1 SGHTA and CDR2 FQGTGA. CDR3 bases: TGTGCCAGCAGCTTAACGGCGCGGAGCACAGATACGCAGTATTTT. It is translated as CASSLTARSTDTQYF.

Details on this clone: At one end the junction does not follow the germline gene, possibly because of a read error. Other DNA sequences in the same sample also yield this CDR3. J is TRBJ1-6 and V is TRBV10-1; maybe TRBD1 (5 bases). CDR1 and CDR2 from the germline V gene are WNHNN and SYGVQD (reference sequence). The CDR3 has 14 residues. The CDR3 DNA sequence: TGCGCCAGCAGTGTCGACAGCCGTAATTCACCCCTCCATTTT. This translates into CASSVDSRNSPLHF.

CDR3 protein: CASSRAQRADTQYF. In DNA, the CDR3 is TGTGCCAGTAGTAGGGCCCAGAGGGCAGATACGCAGTATTTT. The V call is TRBV19, the J call TRBJ2-3, with D perhaps TRBD2 (5 bases). The V gene's germline CDR1 is LNHDA and CDR2 SQIVND (reference sequence). Trimming removed 4 bases at V and 4 bases at J, with 12 bases between. The CDR3 is made up of 14 amino acids.

The rearrangement uses TRBV11-2 and TRBJ2-5; D remains ambiguous. The germline V and J ends were trimmed by 3 bases and 4 bases, with 3 bases remaining between them. Germline assignment: CDR1 SGHAT and CDR2 FQNNGV. The CDR3 has 11 residues. CDR3 amino acids: CASSFAETQYF. The DNA for the CDR3 is TGTGCCAGCAGCTTTGCAGAGACCCAGTACTTC.